The text below deals with one T cell receptor (beta chain). This record belongs to a study of blood T cell repertoires in COVID-19. Study information: T cells, B-cell-depleted T cells, or PBMCs provided the cDNA or gDNA that served as material.

Libraries were prepared by immunoSEQ multiplex PCR; TCRdb keeps only in-frame clonotypes and omits some of them. The sample holds some 110,000 clones, 65% to 90% seen once. The CDR3 totals 13 residues. From germline, CDR1 is SNHLY and CDR2 FYNNEI. The V and J ends lost 8 bases and 5 bases, in that order; junction bases with no gene match: 7. The source material was peripheral blood. The V call is TRBV2, the J call TRBJ2-5; TRBD1 aligns across 8 bases. The source of this sequence is a man aged 45-65 years with acute or convalescent COVID-19. The CDR3 DNA follows: TGTGCCAGCGGGGGACAGGTAGACGAGACCCAGTACTTC. Encoded protein: CASGGQVDETQYF.